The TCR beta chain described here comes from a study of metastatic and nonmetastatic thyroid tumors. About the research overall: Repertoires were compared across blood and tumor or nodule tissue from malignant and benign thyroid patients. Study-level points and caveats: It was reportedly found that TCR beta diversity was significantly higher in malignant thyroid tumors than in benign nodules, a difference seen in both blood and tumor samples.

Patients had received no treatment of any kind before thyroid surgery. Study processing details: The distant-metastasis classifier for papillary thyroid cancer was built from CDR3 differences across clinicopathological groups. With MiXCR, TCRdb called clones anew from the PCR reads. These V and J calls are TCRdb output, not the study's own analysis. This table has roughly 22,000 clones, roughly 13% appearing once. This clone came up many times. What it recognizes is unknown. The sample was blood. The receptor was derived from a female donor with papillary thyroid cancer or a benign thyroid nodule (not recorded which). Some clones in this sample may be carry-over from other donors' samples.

CDR3 region: CASSLAGEGPDTQYF. For the CDR3, the DNA is TGCGCCAGCAGCCTAGCGGGAGAGGGGCCAGATACGCAGTATTTT. The chain is built from TRBV5-1 and TRBJ2-3; 10 nucleotides match TRBD2. This CDR3 spans 15 amino acids. Germline lookup yields CDR1 SGHRS and CDR2 YFSETQ. Trimming took 4 bases from V and 4 from J; bases not matched to a gene: 6.